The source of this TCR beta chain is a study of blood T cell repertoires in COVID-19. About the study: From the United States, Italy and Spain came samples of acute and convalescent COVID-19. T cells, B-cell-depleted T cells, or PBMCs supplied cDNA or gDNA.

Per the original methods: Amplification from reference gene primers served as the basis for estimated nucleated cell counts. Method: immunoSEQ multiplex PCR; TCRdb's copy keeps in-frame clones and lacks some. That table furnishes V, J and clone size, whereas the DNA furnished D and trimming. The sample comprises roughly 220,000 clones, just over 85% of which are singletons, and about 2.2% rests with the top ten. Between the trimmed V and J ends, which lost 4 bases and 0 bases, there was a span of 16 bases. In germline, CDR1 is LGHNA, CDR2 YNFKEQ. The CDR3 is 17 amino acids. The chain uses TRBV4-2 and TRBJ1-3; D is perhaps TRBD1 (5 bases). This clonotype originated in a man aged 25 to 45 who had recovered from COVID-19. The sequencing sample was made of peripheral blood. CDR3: CASSPSLTAYSGNTIYF. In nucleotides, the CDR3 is TGTGCCAGCAGCCCCTCTCTGACAGCTTACTCTGGAAACACCATATATTTT.